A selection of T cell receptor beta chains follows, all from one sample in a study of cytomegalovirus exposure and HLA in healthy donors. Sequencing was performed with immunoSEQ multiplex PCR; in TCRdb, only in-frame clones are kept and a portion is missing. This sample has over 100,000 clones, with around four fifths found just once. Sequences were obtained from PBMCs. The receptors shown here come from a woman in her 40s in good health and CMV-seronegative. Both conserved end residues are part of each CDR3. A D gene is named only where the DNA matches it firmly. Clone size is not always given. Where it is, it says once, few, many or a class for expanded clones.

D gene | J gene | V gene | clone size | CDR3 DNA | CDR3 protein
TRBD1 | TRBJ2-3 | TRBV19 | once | TGTGCCAGTAGTATCCAGGGGGCAGATACGCAGTATTTT | CASSIQGADTQYF
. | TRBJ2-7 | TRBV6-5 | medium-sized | TGTGCCAGCAGTTTCCAGCGGAGCTCCTACGAGCAGTACTTC | CASSFQRSSYEQYF
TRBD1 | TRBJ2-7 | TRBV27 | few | TGTGCCAGCAGCTGGAAGACAGGGTCCTTACCCTACGAGCAGTACTTC | CASSWKTGSLPYEQYF
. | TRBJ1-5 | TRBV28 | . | TGTGCCAGCCTCGATCCCGGGGACAATCAGCCCCAGCATTTT | CASLDPGDNQPQHF
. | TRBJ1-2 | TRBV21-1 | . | TGTGCCAGCAGCAAAGTCGAAACGGGGTTTACTAACTATGGCTACACCTTC | CASSKVETGFTNYGYTF
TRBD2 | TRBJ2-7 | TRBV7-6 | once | TGTGCCAGCAGCTCCCCGGGAGGGAGCGAGCAGTACTTC | CASSSPGGSEQYF
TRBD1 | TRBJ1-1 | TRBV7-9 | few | TGTGCCAGCAGCCAAGGACAGGGTCTAGAAGCTTTCTTT | CASSQGQGLEAFF
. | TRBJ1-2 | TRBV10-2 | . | TGCGCCAGCAGTGAGATGGACGAGGGCGCGGGCTATGGCTACACCTTC | CASSEMDEGAGYGYTF
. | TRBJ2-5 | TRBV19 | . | TGTGCCAGTAGCAATACCCCGGGGACCCAGTACTTC | CASSNTPGTQYF
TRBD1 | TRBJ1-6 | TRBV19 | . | TGTGCCAGTAGCTTAAGGACAGGGGATTCACCCCTCCACTTT | CASSLRTGDSPLHF
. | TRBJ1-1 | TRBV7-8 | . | TGTGCCAGCAGCCAACCCAGGCTTTGGACTGAAGCTTTCTTT | CASSQPRLWTEAFF
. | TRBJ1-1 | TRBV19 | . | TGTGCCAGTAGTATAGGCATTCTCGGGTTGAACACTGAAGCTTTCTTT | CASSIGILGLNTEAFF
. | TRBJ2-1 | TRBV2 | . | TGTGCCAGCCGGGTTGGGTTCTCCTACAATGAGCAGTTCTTC | CASRVGFSYNEQFF
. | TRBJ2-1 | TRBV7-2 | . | TGTGCCAGCAGCTTAATTCGGCACCCAGGGGATGAGCAGTTCTTC | CASSLIRHPGDEQFF
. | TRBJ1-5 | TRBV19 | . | TGTGCCAGTAGTTCAGTCATTCATAGCAATCAGCCCCAGCATTTT | CASSSVIHSNQPQHF
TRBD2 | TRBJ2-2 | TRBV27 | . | TGTGCCAGCACGGGAGGGGGAAACACCGGGGAGCTGTTTTTT | CASTGGGNTGELFF
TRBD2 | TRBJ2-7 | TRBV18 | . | TGTGCCAGCTCCCCCCGGAGCGGGAACTACGAGCAGTACTTC | CASSPRSGNYEQYF
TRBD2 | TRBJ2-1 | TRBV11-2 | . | TGTGCCAGCAGCCCAGGGACTAGCGCCTACAATGAGCAGTTCTTC | CASSPGTSAYNEQFF
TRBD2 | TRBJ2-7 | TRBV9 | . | TGTGCCAGCAGCGTACTGGGCGGGAGTGGGGACGAGCAGTACTTC | CASSVLGGSGDEQYF
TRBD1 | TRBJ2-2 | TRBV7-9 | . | TGTGCCAGCAGCCGGACAGGGGCAAGCACCGGGGAGCTGTTTTTT | CASSRTGASTGELFF
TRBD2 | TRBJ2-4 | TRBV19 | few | TGTGCCAGTAGTATGGGACTAGCGAACATTCAGTACTTC | CASSMGLANIQYF
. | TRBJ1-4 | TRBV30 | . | TGTGCCTGGTCGTCGAGTGGTTTTGAACTGTTTTTT | CAWSSSGFELFF
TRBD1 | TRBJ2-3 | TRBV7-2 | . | TGTGCCAGCAGCACCAGACAGGGAAGGACCGATACGCAGTATTTT | CASSTRQGRTDTQYF
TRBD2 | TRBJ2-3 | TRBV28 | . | TGTGCCAGCAGTTTCCCTTCGCGGGAGACCTTTACAAGCACAGATACGCAGTATTTT | CASSFPSRETFTSTDTQYF
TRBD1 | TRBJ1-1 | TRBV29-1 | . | TGCAGCGTCGTGGGACAGGGGATGAACACTGAAGCTTTCTTT | CSVVGQGMNTEAFF
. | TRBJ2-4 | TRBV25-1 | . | TGTGCCAGCAGCCCCGGACAGTTTGTATCCATTCAGTACTTC | CASSPGQFVSIQYF
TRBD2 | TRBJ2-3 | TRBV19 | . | TGTGCCAGTAGTCTAACCGGGACTAGCCAGGGGGATACGCAGTATTTT | CASSLTGTSQGDTQYF
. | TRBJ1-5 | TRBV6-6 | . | TGTGCCAGCAGACCTCCAGGCAATCAGCCCCAGCATTTT | CASRPPGNQPQHF
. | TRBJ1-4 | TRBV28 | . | TGTGCCAGCATCAAACCGCCGGGAGAAAAACTGTTTTTT | CASIKPPGEKLFF